These 20 T cell receptor beta chains originate from one sample sequenced in a study of CXCR3-negative and CXCR3-positive naive CD8 T cells. Findings and limits, study-wide: CXCR3-positive naive cells carried more hydrophobic TRB CDR3s than CXCR3-negative naive cells did.

These receptors have no known antigen. With UMI labels, 5' RACE was used to prepare the TRB cDNA libraries. TCRdb re-called the 5' RACE reads; every CDR3 protein appears as one record, without DNA. Here the sample table reports about 50,000 distinct CDR3 sequences. The sequenced sample consisted of naive CXCR3+ CD8+ T cells from blood. The subset is: CD45RO-CCR7+CD27+CD95- naive CD8+ T cells expressing CXCR3 (TNR3+). Receptors originate from a human donor in good health. Some clones in this sample may be carry-over from other donors' samples.

V and J are TRBV6-2 or TRBV6-3 and TRBJ2-3; TCRdb's D call of TRBD2 is untestable without DNA. This CDR3 is built from 18 residues. The V gene's germline CDR1 is MNHEY and CDR2 SVGEGT. CDR3 in amino acids: CASSYRRGGQPSTDTQYF.

The chain employs TRBV5-1 and TRBJ2-3. The CDR3 loop spans 11 amino acids. CDR1 SGHRS and CDR2 YFSETQ come from the germline V gene. The CDR3 region is CASGFGDTQYF.

V is TRBV7-9 and J is TRBJ2-1; TCRdb designates TRBD1, a call that cannot be tested without DNA. Germline loops: CDR1 SEHNR, CDR2 FQNEAQ (reference sequence). CDR3 length: 15 amino acids. CDR3: CASSLAIQGGNEQFF.

The chain couples TRBV11-2 to TRBJ2-1; checking the TCRdb D call of TRBD2 is not possible without DNA. The CDR3 runs 14 residues. Germline values: CDR1 SGHAT, CDR2 FQNNGV. The CDR3: CASSLEIPRAEQFF.

V gene TRBV9 combines with J gene TRBJ2-7; the TCRdb call, TRBD1, lacks DNA for checking. CDR1 is SGDLS, CDR2 YYNGEE, per germline. This CDR3 is 14 amino acids long. CDR3 sequence reads: CASSGSGGAYEQYF.

This sequence joins TRBV14 and TRBJ2-7; TCRdb proposes TRBD1, but this gene call is untestable without DNA. The germline V gene has CDR1 SGHDN and CDR2 FVKESK. The CDR3 is made up of 17 amino acids. CDR3 sequence: CASSVHEAGTRAYEQYF.

The chain couples TRBV5-1 to TRBJ2-1; with no DNA, the TCRdb D assignment of TRBD1 cannot be verified. Per germline, CDR1 SGHRS and CDR2 YFSETQ. The CDR3 contains 14 residues. The CDR3 sequence: CASSLAGSRYEQFF.

The chain links TRBV7-6 to TRBJ2-2; TCRdb designates TRBD1, a call that cannot be tested without DNA. Per germline, CDR1 SGHVS and CDR2 FNYEAQ. This CDR3 is built from 15 residues. Here the CDR3 reads CASSKPGEVAGELFF.

The genes are TRBV10-3 and TRBJ2-7. Germline-derived CDR1 and CDR2 are ENHRY and SYGVKD. The CDR3 runs 13 residues. The CDR3 loop is CAIGGDYTYEQYF.

The rearrangement uses TRBV12-5 and TRBJ2-7; the TRBD1 assignment by TCRdb is unverifiable without DNA. CDR3 size: 12 residues. Germline V lookup: CDR1 LGHNT, CDR2 FRNRAP. The CDR3 is CASGLDRLDVNF. The variable domain in full, with the rest retrieved from reference TRBV12-5 and TRBJ2-7, is DARVTQTPRHKVTEMGQEVTMRCQPILGHNTVFWYRQTMMQGLELLAYFRNRAPLDDSGMPKDRFSAEMPDATLATLKIQPSEPRDSAVYFCASGLDRLDVNFGPGTRLTVT.

The chain recombines TRBV20-1 with TRBJ2-1; TCRdb calls TRBD1, which cannot be checked without DNA. The CDR3 contains 15 residues. Germline values: CDR1 DFQATT, CDR2 SNEGSKA (reference sequence). The CDR3: CSAVTDRASGNEQFF.

This chain connects TRBV4-3 to TRBJ1-2; absent DNA, TCRdb's TRBD1 call cannot be checked. CDR3 length: 15 residues. CDR1 is LGHNA and CDR2 is YSLEER in the germline V gene. This CDR3 reads CASSRDSPSNYGYTF.

V is TRBV6-2 or TRBV6-3 and J is TRBJ2-2; TCRdb's D call, TRBD2, is unchecked because there is no DNA. The CDR3 is made up of 14 amino acids. Germline CDR1 and CDR2: MNHEY and SVGEGT. The chain's CDR3 is CASSYLAGPGELFF.

The V gene is TRBV9, the J gene TRBJ2-7; TCRdb names TRBD2, which stays unverified in the absence of DNA. The CDR3 has 14 residues. In germline, CDR1 is SGDLS, CDR2 YYNGEE. This chain's CDR3 is CASSGRDVDGEQYF.

The genes are TRBV29-1 and TRBJ2-2; TCRdb names TRBD1, which stays unverified in the absence of DNA. Germline V gives CDR1 SQVTM, CDR2 ANQGSEA. The CDR3 extends over 16 amino acids. CDR3 sequence reads: CSVRHRDRGNTGELFF.

The chain is built from TRBV20-1 and TRBJ2-1; as DNA is missing, the TRBD1 call by TCRdb cannot be tested. The CDR3 loop spans 13 amino acids. Germline lookup yields CDR1 DFQATT and CDR2 SNEGSKA (reference sequence). CDR3: CSAVSGVVNEQFF.

The V call is TRBV2, the J call TRBJ1-5. Germline CDR1 and CDR2: SNHLY and FYNNEI. The CDR3 sequence is 14 residues long. The CDR3 here is CASSEGFSNQPQHF.

The chain couples TRBV28 to TRBJ2-7; TCRdb gives TRBD1 as the D gene, but with no DNA this cannot be confirmed. The CDR3 length is 13 residues. CDR1 and CDR2 (germline): MDHEN, SYDVKM. The CDR3 is CASSPWTQGEQYF. The whole variable domain, filled in from reference TRBV28 and TRBJ2-7, reads DVKVTQSSRYLVKRTGEKVFLECVQDMDHENMFWYRQDPGLGLRLIYFSYDVKMKEKGDIPEGYSVSREKKERFSLILESASTNQTSMYLCASSPWTQGEQYFGPGTRLTVT.

The chain employs TRBV9 and TRBJ2-7; TCRdb reports TRBD1, a call that lacks DNA to check it against. This CDR3 has 14 residues. Germline V gene sequence: CDR1 SGDLS, CDR2 YYNGEE. CDR3 residues: CASSVSGASYEQYF.

This chain joins TRBV5-1 and TRBJ2-1; TCRdb gives TRBD1 as the D gene, but with no DNA this cannot be confirmed. CDR3 size: 13 residues. Per germline, CDR1 SGHRS and CDR2 YFSETQ. The chain's CDR3 is CASSLGTGYEQFF.